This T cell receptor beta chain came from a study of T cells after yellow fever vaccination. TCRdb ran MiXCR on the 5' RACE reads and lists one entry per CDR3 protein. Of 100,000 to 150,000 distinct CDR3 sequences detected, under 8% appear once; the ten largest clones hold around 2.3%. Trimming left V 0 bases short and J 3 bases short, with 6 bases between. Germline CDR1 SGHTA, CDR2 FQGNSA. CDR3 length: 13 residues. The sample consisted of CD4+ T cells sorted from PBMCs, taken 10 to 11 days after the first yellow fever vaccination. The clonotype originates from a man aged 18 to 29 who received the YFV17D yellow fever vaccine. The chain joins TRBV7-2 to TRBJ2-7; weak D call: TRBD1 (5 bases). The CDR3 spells CASSLAQGYEQYV. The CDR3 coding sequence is TGTGCCAGCAGCTTAGCGCAGGGCTACGAGCAGTACGTC.